The 19 T cell receptor beta chains reported below all come from one sample, sequenced in a study of T-cell memory formation after mild COVID-19. TCRdb recomputed calls from the 5' RACE reads with MiXCR, one row per CDR3 protein. The repertoire has about half a million distinct CDR3 sequences, roughly 18% of them found once; the top ten carry roughly an eighth. Sequencing was performed on PBMCs or a T cell subset sorted from them (not recorded which). These receptors all come from an adult woman who had mild COVID-19 (a few samples of this study predate the infection). Cell type and time point are not known.

The rearrangement links TRBV20-1 to TRBJ2-3; D possibly corresponds to TRBD1 (5 bases). The germline gives CDR1 DFQATT, CDR2 SNEGSKA (reference sequence). The V and J ends lost 4 bases and 0 bases respectively, with 11 bases between them. CDR3 length equals 14 residues. Here the CDR3 DNA reads TGCAGTGCTACAGGGCAGGGAAGCACAGATACGCAGTATTTT. Protein: CSATGQGSTDTQYF.

The chain links TRBV7-3 to TRBJ2-1, with D perhaps TRBD2 (6 bases). Germline loops: CDR1 SGHTA, CDR2 FQGTGA. V was shortened by 5 bases and J by 10 bases, with 27 bases between the two germline ends. The CDR3 totals 17 residues. This CDR3 is CASSQASGTVFSQEQFF. CDR3 nucleotides: TGTGCCAGCAGCCAAGCCTCCGGGACTGTATTTTCTCAGGAGCAGTTCTTC. Looking up the rest from reference TRBV7-3 and TRBJ2-1 gives the full variable domain: GAGVSQTPSNKVTEKGKYVELRCDPISGHTALYWYRQSLGQGPEFLIYFQGTGAADDSGLPNDRFFAVRPEGSVSTLKIQRTERGDSAVYLCASSQASGTVFSQEQFFGPGTRLTVL.

This clonotype was seen only a few times. This rearrangement joins TRBV11-2 to TRBJ2-3; TRBD1 matches at 7 bases. CDR3 length: 15 residues. Germline V gene lookup returns CDR1 SGHAT and CDR2 FQNNGV. V lost 2 bases to trimming and J lost 3 bases; unmatched junction nucleotides: 5. CDR3 protein: CASSLLGTDTDTQYF. The CDR3, as DNA: TGTGCCAGCAGCTTATTAGGGACAGATACAGATACGCAGTATTTT.

The V call is TRBV19, the J call TRBJ2-1, with 8 bases lining up with TRBD2. The CDR3 extends over 13 amino acids. Trimming took 7 bases from V and 3 from J; bases not matched to a gene: 2. Germline V gene sequence: CDR1 LNHDA, CDR2 SQIVND (reference sequence). CDR3 protein: CASKAGGYNEQFF. In DNA, the CDR3 is TGTGCCAGTAAGGCGGGGGGCTACAATGAGCAGTTCTTC.

This clonotype has only a few counts. The chain recombines TRBV9 with TRBJ2-3, with no clear D. This CDR3 spans 15 amino acids. V gave up 3 bases and J gave up 0 bases, with 11 bases separating them. Germline-derived CDR1 and CDR2 are SGDLS and YYNGEE. CDR3 amino acids: CASSALGTSTDTQYF. CDR3 nucleotide sequence: TGTGCCAGCAGCGCCCTAGGTACTAGCACAGATACGCAGTATTTT.

This clonotype turned up a few times. This chain uses TRBV7-2 with TRBJ2-1; 15 bases fit TRBD2. CDR3 length equals 16 residues. Trimming at V came to 4 bases and at J to 8 bases, leaving 6 bases not matched to a gene. The V gene's germline CDR1 is SGHTA and CDR2 FQGNSA. The CDR3 loop is CASSSRTSGGAYEQFF. CDR3 in DNA: TGTGCCAGCAGCTCCCGGACTAGCGGGGGGGCTTATGAGCAGTTCTTC.

This chain connects TRBV7-2 to TRBJ2-3; D ambiguous. V lost 8 bases to trimming and J lost 0 bases, with 9 bases between them. There are 13 residues in the CDR3. The germline V gene has CDR1 SGHTA and CDR2 FQGNSA. The CDR3, as DNA: TGTGCCAGCCTTCCCCCCAGCACAGATACGCAGTATTTT. Its protein is CASLPPSTDTQYF.

CDR3 protein: CASTSGQLNTEAFF. For the CDR3, the DNA is TGCGCCAGCACCTCAGGTCAACTGAACACTGAAGCTTTCTTT. The chain is built from TRBV5-1 and TRBJ1-1; D call uncertain. The V and J ends lost 6 bases and 0 bases respectively, with 12 bases between them. There are 14 residues in the CDR3. Germline V gene sequence: CDR1 SGHRS, CDR2 YFSETQ.

This clonotype has more than one count but fewer than ten. The CDR3 spells CSVDLRGVPTEAFF. The CDR3 coding sequence is TGCAGCGTTGATTTACGGGGCGTCCCCACTGAAGCTTTCTTT. The rearrangement links TRBV29-1 to TRBJ1-1; the D gene is possibly TRBD1 (5 bases). The V end was cut by 3 bases, the J end by 4 bases, with 15 bases between. In germline, CDR1 is SQVTM, CDR2 ANQGSEA. CDR3 length: 14 amino acids.

The V and J genes are TRBV24-1 and TRBJ2-3, with 8 bases fitting TRBD2. Unmatched junction bases numbered 5, after V lost 6 bases and J lost 1 base. Germline-derived CDR1 and CDR2 are KGHDR and SFDVKD. CDR3 length: 15 amino acids. The CDR3 is CATSRGGLRTDTQYF. In DNA form, the CDR3 reads TGTGCCACCAGTCGGGGGGGGTTGCGCACAGATACGCAGTATTTT.

CDR3 coding DNA: TGTGCCAGCAGCCCGACGCGACAGGCCGGCGGAGAGACCCAGTACTTC. This gives the protein CASSPTRQAGGETQYF. This chain connects TRBV5-8 to TRBJ2-5; D perhaps matches TRBD1 (6 bases). The CDR3 is 16 residues long. Germline V gene sequence: CDR1 SGHTS, CDR2 YDEGEE. V lost 4 bases to trimming and J lost 4 bases, with 20 bases between them.

This clonotype appeared a few times. The chain joins TRBV11-3 to TRBJ2-2; unclear D gene. The CDR3 runs to 14 residues. Per the germline V gene, CDR1 is SGHNT and CDR2 is YENEEA. V gave up 8 bases and J gave up 6 bases, with 16 bases separating them. The CDR3 reads CASRRGVDAGELFF. In DNA, the CDR3 is TGTGCCAGCCGACGTGGCGTGGACGCCGGGGAGCTGTTTTTT.

The chain joins TRBV12-3 or TRBV12-4 to TRBJ1-1, with TRBD1 matching over 8 bases. Trimming cost V 3 bases and J 1 base; bases outside gene matches: 13. The CDR3 runs 18 residues. This CDR3 reads CASSFPPPVGQGNTEAFF. The CDR3 coding sequence is TGTGCCAGCAGTTTTCCCCCTCCGGTAGGACAGGGGAACACTGAAGCTTTCTTT.

This chain links TRBV7-2 with TRBJ2-3, with TRBD2 as a possible D gene (5 bases). CDR1 and CDR2 from the germline V gene are SGHTA and FQGNSA. Trimming removed 4 bases from V and 0 bases from J, with 14 bases in between. The CDR3 is made up of 16 amino acids. The CDR3 DNA reads TGTGCCAGCAGCTCTCAGCGCCGACTAAGCACAGATACGCAGTATTTT. Translation: CASSSQRRLSTDTQYF. Combining the CDR3 with reference TRBV7-2 and TRBJ2-3 gives the whole variable domain GAGVSQSPSNKVTEKGKDVELRCDPISGHTALYWYRQSLGQGLEFLIYFQGNSAPDKSGLPSDRFSAERTGGSVSTLTIQRTQQEDSAVYLCASSSQRRLSTDTQYFGPGTRLTVL.

This clonotype was recorded many times. The chain recombines TRBV9 with TRBJ2-2; D is ambiguous. Germline CDR1 is SGDLS and CDR2 is YYNGEE. The CDR3 consists of 13 residues. With 0 bases removed from V and 5 bases from J, the gap between germline ends came to 5 bases. CDR3 region: CASSVGLTGELFF. The DNA for the CDR3 is TGTGCCAGCAGCGTAGGGCTAACCGGGGAGCTGTTTTTT.

J is TRBJ2-2 and V is TRBV24-1; D tentatively reads TRBD1 or TRBD2 (6 bases each). Germline assignment: CDR1 KGHDR and CDR2 SFDVKD. The CDR3 is made up of 13 amino acids. V was clipped by 7 bases and J by 6 bases, with 11 bases between them. CDR3 coding DNA: TGTGCCACCAGAGCGAGGGGGGCCGGGGAGCTGTTTTTT. As protein: CATRARGAGELFF.

The rearrangement links TRBV7-2 to TRBJ1-6; D gene ambiguous. The CDR3 runs 14 residues. Germline V gene lookup returns CDR1 SGHTA and CDR2 FQGNSA. The V gene lost 7 bases and the J gene lost 7 bases, with 14 bases spanning the gap. CDR3 in DNA: TGTGCCAGCACCTCCGGGAAAGCCAATTCACCCCTCCACTTT. This encodes CASTSGKANSPLHF. Full variable domain (outside the CDR3, taken from reference TRBV7-2 and TRBJ1-6): GAGVSQSPSNKVTEKGKDVELRCDPISGHTALYWYRQSLGQGLEFLIYFQGNSAPDKSGLPSDRFSAERTGGSVSTLTIQRTQQEDSAVYLCASTSGKANSPLHFGNGTRLTVT.

This clonotype came up a few times. The chain joins TRBV20-1 to TRBJ2-7; D might be TRBD1 or TRBD2, each matching 5 bases. The CDR3 length is 13 residues. V was shortened by 6 bases and J by 0 bases, with 12 bases between the two germline ends. Germline CDR1 reads DFQATT; CDR2 reads SNEGSKA (reference sequence). CDR3 sequence: CSAWDGSSYEQYF. CDR3 in DNA: TGCAGTGCCTGGGACGGATCCTCCTACGAGCAGTACTTC.

This clonotype appeared a few times. The V gene is TRBV4-2, the J gene TRBJ2-2; 14 bases match TRBD2. Per the germline V gene, CDR1 is LGHNA and CDR2 is YNFKEQ. The CDR3 is 18 residues long. J gave up 7 bases and V 2 bases, and 9 bases lay outside the gene matches. CDR3 in DNA: TGTGCCAGCAGCCAACGCGGGACTAGCGGGGGATACTACGGGGAGCTGTTTTTT. Its translation is CASSQRGTSGGYYGELFF.